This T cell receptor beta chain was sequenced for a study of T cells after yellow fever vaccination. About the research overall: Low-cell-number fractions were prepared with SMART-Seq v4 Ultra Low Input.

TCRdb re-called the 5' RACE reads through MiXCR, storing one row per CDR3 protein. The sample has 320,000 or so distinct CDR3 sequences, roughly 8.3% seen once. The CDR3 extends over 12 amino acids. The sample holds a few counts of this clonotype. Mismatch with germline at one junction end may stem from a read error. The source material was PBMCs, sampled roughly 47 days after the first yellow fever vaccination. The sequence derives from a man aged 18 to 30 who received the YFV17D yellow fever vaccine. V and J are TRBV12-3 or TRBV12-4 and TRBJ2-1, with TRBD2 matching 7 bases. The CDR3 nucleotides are TGTGCCAGCAGTCAGGACCGGGGGGAAGGTCTCTTC. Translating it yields CASSQDRGEGLF.